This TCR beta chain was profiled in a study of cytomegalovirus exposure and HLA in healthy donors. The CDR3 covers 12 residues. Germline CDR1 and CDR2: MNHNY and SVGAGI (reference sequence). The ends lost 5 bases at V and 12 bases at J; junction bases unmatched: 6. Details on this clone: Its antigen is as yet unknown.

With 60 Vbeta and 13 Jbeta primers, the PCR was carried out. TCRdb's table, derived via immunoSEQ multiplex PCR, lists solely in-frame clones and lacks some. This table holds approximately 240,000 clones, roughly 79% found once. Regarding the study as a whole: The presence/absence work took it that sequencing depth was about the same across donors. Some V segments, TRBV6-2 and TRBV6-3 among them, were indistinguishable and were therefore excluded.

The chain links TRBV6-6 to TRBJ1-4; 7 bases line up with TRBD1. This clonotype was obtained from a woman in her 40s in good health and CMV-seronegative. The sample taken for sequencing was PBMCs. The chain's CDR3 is CASSQDRTELFF. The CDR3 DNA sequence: TGTGCCAGCAGTCAGGACAGGACGGAACTGTTTTTT.